These T cell receptor beta chains were read from a single sample in a study of shared clonotypes between healthy human individuals. Method: immunoSEQ multiplex PCR; TCRdb's copy keeps in-frame clones and lacks some. In the table there are 1 million to 1.3 million clones, 70% to 80% of which are singletons. The specimen was memory CD4+ T cells from PBMCs. The source is a young man in good health. Some clones in this sample may be carry-over from other donors' samples. Both conserved end residues are part of each CDR3. The D gene is left open where the match is weak. Not all rows give a size; the values are once, few, many and, for expanded clones, a class.

D gene	clone size	V gene	J gene	CDR3 DNA	CDR3 protein
NA	few	TRBV18	TRBJ1-1	TGTGCCAGCTCACCAGTGTCGGAGAACACTGAAGCTTTCTTT	CASSPVSENTEAFF
TRBD1	NA	TRBV6-1	TRBJ2-5	TGTGCCAGCAGTAGGGGGCTTACCGGAGAGACCCAGTACTTC	CASSRGLTGETQYF
NA	NA	TRBV7-9	TRBJ2-7	TGTGCCAGCAGCTTAGCTCCGGGGTCCTACTACGAGCAGTACTTC	CASSLAPGSYYEQYF
NA	NA	TRBV28	TRBJ1-5	TGTGCCAGCAGGCTGGGTTCCTGGAGCAATCAGCCCCAGCATTTT	CASRLGSWSNQPQHF
NA	NA	TRBV10-1	TRBJ2-5	TGCGCCAGGGCATTACAGCGCCGACAAGAGACCCAGTACTTC	CARALQRRQETQYF
TRBD2	NA	TRBV27	TRBJ2-3	TGTGCCAGCAGGCGACTAGCGGTAGGCACAGATACGCAGTATTTT	CASRRLAVGTDTQYF
TRBD1	NA	TRBV5-1	TRBJ1-4	TGCGCCAGCAGCCTTGGACAGGGGCTGGAAAAACTGTTTTTT	CASSLGQGLEKLFF
NA	once	TRBV20-1	TRBJ1-5	TGCAGTGCTAGAGAGTATGAGCCCCAGCATTTT	CSAREYEPQHF
NA	NA	TRBV27	TRBJ2-4	TGTGCCAGCAGTTTCGGACGGACGTACATTCAGTACTTC	CASSFGRTYIQYF
TRBD1	NA	TRBV30	TRBJ2-5	TGTGCCTGGAGTGTATGGGACAGGGGGCAAGAGACCCAGTACTTC	CAWSVWDRGQETQYF
NA	once	TRBV30	TRBJ1-1	TGTGCCTGGAGTGTCCCGGGTCGGGGCACTGAAGCTTTCTTT	CAWSVPGRGTEAFF
NA	NA	TRBV2	TRBJ1-2	TGTGCCAGCAATTGGGGAGGGGGAGGCTACACCTTC	CASNWGGGGYTF
TRBD1	NA	TRBV7-2	TRBJ1-2	TGTGCCAGCAGCACCCAACCACAGGGGGGCGAGGATGGCTACACCTTC	CASSTQPQGGEDGYTF
NA	NA	TRBV30	TRBJ2-5	TGTGCCGGCTACCGGGACTCCCAAGAGACCCAGTACTTC	CAGYRDSQETQYF
TRBD1	few	TRBV6-1	TRBJ1-2	TGTGCCAAAGGGGACAGGGGGCGCGGCTACACCTTC	CAKGDRGRGYTF
NA	NA	TRBV10-1	TRBJ1-1	TGCGCCAGCAGCAGCAGCACTGAAGCTTTCTTT	CASSSSTEAFF
TRBD1	NA	TRBV5-4	TRBJ1-1	TGTGCCAGCAGCCCTGAAATTCCGGGACAGCTGAACACTGAAGCTTTCTTT	CASSPEIPGQLNTEAFF
NA	NA	TRBV9	TRBJ1-5	TGTGCCAGCAGCGTTCAGGGAGGCAATCAGCCCCAGCATTTT	CASSVQGGNQPQHF
NA	NA	TRBV11-3	TRBJ2-1	TGTGCCAGCAGCTTAAGTTGGGGGGAGGCCGGGGATGAGCAGTTCTTC	CASSLSWGEAGDEQFF
TRBD2	NA	TRBV7-8	TRBJ2-1	TGTGCCAGCAGCATCCCGGGACTAGCGGCCAATGAGCAGTTCTTC	CASSIPGLAANEQFF
NA	NA	TRBV19	TRBJ2-1	TGTGCCAGTAGAACCTGGAAGGGGAGCTCCTACAATGAGCAGTTCTTC	CASRTWKGSSYNEQFF
NA	once	TRBV7-3	TRBJ2-3	TGTGCCAGCAGCCCGCCCCCGTTTTCGCCAGGGGGGGTAGATACGCAGTATTTT	CASSPPPFSPGGVDTQYF
TRBD1	NA	TRBV30	TRBJ2-7	TGTGCCTGGAGCACAGGGGGCGAGCAGTACTTC	CAWSTGGEQYF
NA	NA	TRBV18	TRBJ1-1	TGTGCCAGCTCACCCAATTCAGGGAATTGGAACACTGAAGCTTTCTTT	CASSPNSGNWNTEAFF
TRBD1	NA	TRBV5-4	TRBJ2-3	TGTGCCAGCAGCCCCAGGGGGCCCACAGATACGCAGTATTTT	CASSPRGPTDTQYF
TRBD1	NA	TRBV11-3	TRBJ2-2	TGTGCCAGCAGCTTAGGAAGGGACAGGGTGACCGGGGAGCTGTTTTTT	CASSLGRDRVTGELFF
NA	NA	TRBV18	TRBJ1-4	TGTGCCAGCTCACCACGTACGGATGAAAAACTGTTTTTT	CASSPRTDEKLFF
TRBD1	NA	TRBV18	TRBJ2-7	TGTGCCAGCTCACCGGGACAGGGAAGTCGCGGGTCCTACGAGCAGTACTTC	CASSPGQGSRGSYEQYF